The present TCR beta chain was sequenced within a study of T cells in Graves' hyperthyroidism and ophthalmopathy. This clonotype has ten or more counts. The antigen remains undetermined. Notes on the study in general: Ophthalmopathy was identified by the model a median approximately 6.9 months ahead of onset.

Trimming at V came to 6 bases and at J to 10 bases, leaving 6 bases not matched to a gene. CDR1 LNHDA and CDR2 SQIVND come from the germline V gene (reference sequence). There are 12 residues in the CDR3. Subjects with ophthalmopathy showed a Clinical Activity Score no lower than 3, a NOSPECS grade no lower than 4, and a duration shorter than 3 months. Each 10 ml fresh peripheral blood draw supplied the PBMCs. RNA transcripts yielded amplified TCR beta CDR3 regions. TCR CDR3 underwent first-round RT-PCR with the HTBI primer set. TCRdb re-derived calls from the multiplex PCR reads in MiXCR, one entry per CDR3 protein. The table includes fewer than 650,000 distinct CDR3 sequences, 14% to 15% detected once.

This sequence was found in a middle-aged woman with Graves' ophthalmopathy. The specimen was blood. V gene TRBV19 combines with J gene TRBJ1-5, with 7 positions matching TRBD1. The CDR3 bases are TGTGCCAGTAGACAGGGGAAGGGTCCCCAGCATTTT. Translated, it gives CASRQGKGPQHF.